These 15 T cell receptor beta chains were all obtained from the same sample, sequenced in a study of T cell changes during pregnancy in multiple sclerosis (dated by TCRdb to between 2019 and 2020). The library was generated by the immunoSEQ multiplex PCR assay. TCRdb limited this immuneACCESS table to in-frame rearrangements with V and J called. A share of clones is missing; checked studies link under half to unresolved V genes, and the rest is unexplained. Within this sample are about 100,000 clones, with around 93% of them counted one time only. 0.7% to 0.9% of the sample is held by the ten biggest clonotypes. The input for sequencing was peripheral blood, taken before pregnancy. These receptors all stem from a female donor with multiple sclerosis, enrolled in a pregnancy study.

The chain joins TRBV5-6 to TRBJ2-1, with 9 bases that match TRBD2. The CDR3 spans 16 residues. Trimming at V came to 0 bases and at J to 6 bases, leaving 7 bases not matched to a gene. Germline CDR1 SGHDT, CDR2 YYEEEE. Here the CDR3 reads CASSLVGGAGGNEQFF. As DNA, the CDR3 is TGTGCCAGCAGCTTGGTCGGGGGAGCGGGAGGCAATGAGCAGTTCTTC.

With respect to this clone: The sample contains more than one DNA sequence encoding this CDR3. The chain recombines TRBV5-1 with TRBJ2-1; no clear D gene. The germline V gene encodes CDR1 SGHRS and CDR2 YFSETQ. V shed 0 bases and J shed 8 bases, with 6 bases lying between them. CDR3 size: 12 residues. The CDR3, as DNA: TGCGCCAGCAGCTTGGGCGGAGATGAGCAGTTCTTC. Encoded protein: CASSLGGDEQFF.

The chain employs TRBV29-1 and TRBJ2-3, with 8 bases fitting TRBD1. Per germline, CDR1 SQVTM and CDR2 ANQGSEA. V was clipped by 7 bases and J by 1 base; unmatched bases: 7. This CDR3 is 14 amino acids long. The CDR3 protein is CSALGTGGTDTQYF. The CDR3 nucleotides read TGCAGCGCCCTGGGGACAGGAGGCACAGATACGCAGTATTTT.

This rearrangement joins TRBV7-9 to TRBJ2-7; D is possibly TRBD2 (6 bases). Germline assignment: CDR1 SEHNR and CDR2 FQNEAQ (reference sequence). This CDR3 contains 16 residues. Deletions cut 5 bases from V and 6 bases from J, with 23 bases between. The CDR3 DNA follows: TGTGCCAGCAGCCCGACGGCGGGAAAAATTAAATTCGAGCAGTACTTC. This translates into CASSPTAGKIKFEQYF.

The gene calls are TRBV11-1 and TRBJ2-6, with a tentative D call TRBD1 (6 bases). The CDR3 contains 15 residues. Germline loops: CDR1 SGHAT, CDR2 FQDESV (reference sequence). Trimming took 8 bases from V and 4 from J, leaving 15 bases between them. The CDR3 DNA follows: TGTGCCAGCGGGTCCTACAGGGCCGGGGCCAACGTCCTGACTTTC. This translates into CASGSYRAGANVLTF.

The chain employs TRBV13 and TRBJ2-7; TRBD2 agrees at 7 bases. The V gene end was trimmed by 0 bases and the J gene end by 2 bases; junction bases not matched to a gene: 1. Germline CDR1 reads PRHDT; CDR2 reads FYEKMQ (reference sequence). The CDR3 runs 14 residues. DNA of the CDR3: TGTGCCAGCAGCTTAGGGGGAGGGACCTACGAGCAGTACTTC. Translating it yields CASSLGGGTYEQYF.

This sequence joins TRBV4-1 and TRBJ2-1, with D tentatively TRBD1 (6 bases). CDR3 length: 17 residues. The V end lost 5 bases, the J end lost 0 bases, and 17 bases lay between the germline ends. Germline CDR1 reads MGHRA; CDR2 reads YSYEKL. CDR3 amino acids: CASSFHTGWSSYNEQFF. Written as DNA, the CDR3 is TGCGCCAGCAGCTTTCATACAGGGTGGAGCTCCTACAATGAGCAGTTCTTC.

The chain uses TRBV27 and TRBJ2-1; TRBD2 matches 8 bases. Germline CDR1 MNHEY, CDR2 SMNVEV (reference sequence). This CDR3 spans 13 amino acids. The V segment lost 5 bases and the J segment 7 bases; nucleotides outside the gene matches: 4. CDR3 loop: CASSPLAGNEQFF. The CDR3 nucleotides read TGTGCCAGCAGTCCCCTAGCGGGTAATGAGCAGTTCTTC.

The V and J genes are TRBV9 and TRBJ1-2, with D maybe TRBD1 (5 bases). V dropped 3 bases and J dropped 8 bases, with 8 bases sitting between them. The CDR3 has 11 amino acids. Germline CDR1 is SGDLS and CDR2 is YYNGEE. The CDR3 is CASSERGGYTF. The CDR3 region has the DNA TGTGCCAGCAGCGAAAGGGGCGGCTACACCTTC. The full variable domain, rest sourced from reference TRBV9 and TRBJ1-2, is DSGVTQTPKHLITATGQRVTLRCSPRSGDLSVYWYQQSLDQGLQFLIQYYNGEERAKGNILERFSAQQFPDLHSELNLSSLELGDSALYFCASSERGGYTFGSGTRLTVV.

This chain's CDR3 is CASSPTKLLTGELFF. The CDR3 DNA sequence: TGTGCCAGCTCGCCAACTAAACTACTCACCGGGGAGCTGTTTTTT. V gene TRBV18 combines with J gene TRBJ2-2, with D unclear. This CDR3 comprises 15 residues. Looked up from germline, CDR1 is KGHSH and CDR2 is LQKENI. V lost 6 bases to trimming and J lost 4 bases, with 15 bases between them.

This clone was seen only once. The chain has TRBV10-2 and TRBJ2-7, with a weak D call TRBD2 (5 bases). V was shortened by 3 bases and J by 4 bases, with 13 bases between the two germline ends. The CDR3 runs 14 residues. Germline V lookup: CDR1 WSHSY, CDR2 SAAADI. CDR3 sequence: CASSDSGMGYEQYF. CDR3 bases: TGCGCCAGCAGTGATTCGGGGATGGGGTACGAGCAGTACTTC.

The chain combines TRBV7-8 with TRBJ2-2; D might be TRBD1 (5 bases). The V end lost 1 base, the J end lost 4 bases, and 10 bases lay between the germline ends. CDR1 and CDR2 (germline): SGHVS, FQNEAQ. The CDR3 covers 15 residues. CDR3 sequence (DNA): TGTGCCAGCAGCTTAGTGCTGGGGCCCACCGGGGAGCTGTTTTTT. Translating gives CASSLVLGPTGELFF.

This rearrangement joins TRBV4-1 to TRBJ2-6, with 10 nucleotides matching TRBD1. V shed 4 bases and J 3 bases; nucleotides not matched to a gene: 9. Germline-derived CDR1 and CDR2 are MGHRA and YSYEKL. CDR3 length equals 18 residues. The CDR3 region is CASSRSGTGAGGANVLTF. CDR3 in DNA: TGCGCCAGCAGCCGTTCCGGGACAGGGGCTGGTGGGGCCAACGTCCTGACTTTC.

The chain uses TRBV19 and TRBJ2-6, with 8 nucleotides matching TRBD2. The CDR3 has 17 residues. The ends lost 4 bases at V and 0 bases at J; junction bases unmatched: 5. In germline, CDR1 is LNHDA, CDR2 SQIVND (reference sequence). The CDR3 loop is CASSNLAGSSGANVLTF. The DNA for the CDR3 is TGTGCCAGTAGTAACTTAGCGGGATCCTCTGGGGCCAACGTCCTGACTTTC. Based on the CDR3 plus reference TRBV19 and TRBJ2-6, the full variable domain is DGGITQSPKYLFRKEGQNVTLSCEQNLNHDAMYWYRQDPGQGLRLIYYSQIVNDFQKGDIAEGYSVSREKKESFPLTVTSAQKNPTAFYLCASSNLAGSSGANVLTFGAGSRLTVL.

This chain joins TRBV28 and TRBJ1-1; weak D call: TRBD1 (5 bases). Trimming removed 6 bases from V and 2 bases from J, with 7 bases in between. This CDR3 contains 12 residues. Germline assignment: CDR1 MDHEN and CDR2 SYDVKM. The CDR3 region is CASRDTNTEAFF. The CDR3 nucleotides are TGTGCCAGCAGGGACACAAACACTGAAGCTTTCTTT.